This T cell receptor (beta chain) was identified in a study of T cells in localized non-small cell lung cancer. Method: immunoSEQ multiplex PCR; TCRdb's copy keeps in-frame clones and lacks some. Of approximately 10,000 clones listed, roughly nine tenths are singletons. Trimming shortened V by 7 bases and J by 3 bases, and 7 bases separated the two germline ends. The V gene's germline CDR1 is MDHEN and CDR2 SYDVKM. CDR3 size: 12 residues. In regard to this clone: Its antigen remains unidentified.

Overall study results and limits: Investigators sequenced only a single tumor region, leaving heterogeneity possible. A raised T cell density in blood coincided with lengthier overall survival. Detection in adjacent lung was observed for a median around 59 of the top 100 tumor clones.

The sample in question was peripheral blood, obtained before any cancer treatment. The chain uses TRBV28 and TRBJ1-5, with D hard to call. The sequence was collected from a female donor at least 60 years old with stage II squamous cell lung carcinoma. CDR3 sequence (DNA): TGTGCCAGCAACGGAAACAATCAGCCCCAGCATTTT. Encoded protein: CASNGNNQPQHF.